These 16 T cell receptor beta chains were all obtained from the same sample, sequenced in a study of CD8+ T cells in alopecia areata (dated 2018 in TCRdb). Library prep was done by the immunoSEQ multiplex PCR assay. RNA was extracted from all samples and reverse transcribed into cDNA as template for TCR sequencing. TCRdb carries this immuneACCESS record with in-frame sequences only. Its versions omit some clonotypes, under half of them owing to an unresolved V gene in the studies checked, with the rest unexplained. The sample has more than 90,000 clones on record, with no singletons. 20% of the sample goes to the ten largest clones. Material: lesional skin. These receptors all stem from a C3H/HeJ mouse with alopecia areata. Mice of this line possess the MHC haplotype H2-k.

The sample holds a few counts of this clone. Gene names denote mouse genes. The read ends 4 residues shy of where the CDR3 ends; the end is completed using the germline J gene. V usage is TRBV13-1 and J usage is TRBJ2-3; 10 nucleotides align to TRBD2. Germline-derived CDR1 and CDR2 are NSHNY and SYGAGN. This CDR3 is 15 amino acids long. J was trimmed by 4 bases and V by 5 bases; bases with no gene match: 7. Incomplete CDR3 DNA: TGTGCCAGCAGGACCTGGGGGGGCGCCCCAGAA. Translated: CASRTWGGAPE. The CDR3 in full is CASRTWGGAPETLYF.

In the case of this clone: The genes and germline here are from mouse. The read finishes 4 residues shy of the CDR3 end, and the germline J gene is used to complete it. J is TRBJ2-1 and V is TRBV19; perhaps TRBD2 as D (6 bases). The V and J ends lost 6 bases and 3 bases respectively, with 16 bases between them. This CDR3 region has 15 residues. In germline, CDR1 is FNHDT, CDR2 SITEND (reference sequence). The CDR3 sequence is CASTGGVGVYAEQFF. The DNA read from the CDR3 is TGTGCCAGCACAGGCGGGGTGGGGGTCTATGCT.

This clone was detected ten times or more. The gene names given are mouse names. The read ends 4 residues before the CDR3 terminus; that terminus is restored from the germline J gene. The rearrangement links TRBV13-3 to TRBJ2-1; TRBD1 aligns across 9 bases. Germline CDR1 and CDR2: NNHDY and SYVADS. The V gene end was trimmed by 5 bases and the J gene end by 0 bases; junction bases not matched to a gene: 9. The CDR3 is 17 residues long. The sequenced part of the CDR3 DNA is TGTGCCAGCAGCCCCTTCCGGGACAGGGATAACTATGCT. Translating gives CASSPFRDRDNYA. In full, the CDR3 is CASSPFRDRDNYAEQFF.

This clone was found many times. Genes here carry mouse names. The CDR3 is cut off 4 residues early in the read; its end comes from the germline J gene. The V call is TRBV13-3, the J call TRBJ1-2; D gene uncertain. Germline V gives CDR1 NNHDY, CDR2 SYVADS. V lost 3 bases to trimming and J lost 0 bases, with 12 bases between them. The CDR3 is 15 amino acids. Partial CDR3 DNA: TGTGCCAGCAGTGGGCCGGAGGGTTCAAACTCC. Protein sequence: CASSGPEGSNS. The full CDR3 reads CASSGPEGSNSDYTF.

Concerning this clone: At residue 12, TCRdb's protein is not the same as the translated DNA, so the protein here was read from the DNA. Gene names refer to mouse genes. The read finishes 3 residues shy of the CDR3 end, and the germline J gene is used to complete it. The chain recombines TRBV19 with TRBJ1-3; possible D gene TRBD1, 6 bases. Germline loops: CDR1 FNHDT, CDR2 SITEND (reference sequence). Trimming took off 5 bases at V and 0 bases at J, with 12 bases between the two ends. The CDR3 length is 15 residues. This CDR3 reads CASSPDRNSGNTLYF. The part of the CDR3 DNA that was read is TGTGCCAGCAGCCCGGACAGAAATTCTGGAAATACG. Using reference TRBV19 and TRBJ1-3 for the parts outside the CDR3, the full variable domain is GGIITQTPKFLIGQEGQKLTLKCQQNFNHDTMYWYRQDSGKGLRLIYYSITENDLQKGDLSEGYDASREKKSSFSLTVTSAQKNEMAVFLCASSPDRNSGNTLYFGEGSRLIVV.

In its sample, this clone was seen a few times. Gene names denote mouse genes. The read stops 4 residues short of the end of the CDR3; the missing end is completed from the germline J gene. The chain carries TRBV17 and TRBJ2-7; D call uncertain. This CDR3 region has 13 residues. The germline gives CDR1 MNHDT, CDR2 YYDKIL. The part of the CDR3 DNA that was read is TGTGCTAGCAGTAGCAAGGCAGGTTAT. It encodes CASSSKAGY. The full CDR3 protein is CASSSKAGYEQYF.

This clone was seen only a few times. The gene names given are mouse names. The CDR3 end is not reached by the read, which stops 4 residues before it; the germline J gene fills it in. This rearrangement joins TRBV13-1 to TRBJ2-1, with TRBD2 matching over 7 bases. V was pared by 2 bases and J by 6 bases, with 2 bases of the junction left unmatched. This CDR3 region has 13 residues. CDR1 and CDR2 (germline): NSHNY, SYGAGN. The chain's CDR3 is CASSDWGSAEQFF. CDR3 DNA, as far as it was read: TGTGCCAGCAGTGACTGGGGGTCTGCT.

On this clone itself: Gene names denote mouse genes. The CDR3 end falls 4 residues outside the read, so it is completed with the germline J gene. The V gene is TRBV13-3, the J gene TRBJ2-3, with 7 positions matching TRBD1. The CDR3 spans 15 residues. With 5 bases clipped from V and 0 bases from J, the junction kept 6 bases outside the gene matches. CDR1 and CDR2 from the germline V gene are NNHDY and SYVADS. CDR3 sequence reads: CASSGDRDSAETLYF. The sequenced CDR3 bases are TGTGCCAGCAGCGGTGACAGGGATAGTGCAGAA.

Concerning this clone itself: These gene names are mouse names. The read halts 4 residues ahead of the CDR3 end, with the missing end drawn from the germline J gene. This chain connects TRBV13-3 to TRBJ1-4, with D perhaps matching TRBD1 (6 bases). The CDR3 is 14 amino acids. Germline-derived CDR1 and CDR2 are NNHDY and SYVADS. This CDR3 is CASSDTGPGERLFF. CDR3 bases read: TGTGCCAGCAGTGATACAGGGCCGGGCGAA.

This clone showed up many times. The gene names here belong to mouse. The CDR3 end is not reached by the read, which stops 4 residues before it; the germline J gene fills it in. This chain joins TRBV13-3 and TRBJ1-2, with 7 nucleotides matching TRBD1. CDR3 size: 13 residues. Germline loops: CDR1 NNHDY, CDR2 SYVADS. CDR3 amino acids: CASSERGRSDYTF. The sequenced CDR3 bases are TGTGCCAGCAGTGAGAGGGGGCGATCC.

This clone has a handful of counts. Genes and germline come from the mouse. The read falls 4 residues short of the CDR3 end, and the missing part is taken from the germline J gene. J is TRBJ2-4 and V is TRBV13-3; 8 bases are a match to TRBD2. Germline CDR1 is NNHDY and CDR2 is SYVADS. CDR3 length equals 17 residues. The junction had 6 bases not matched to a gene; V was cut back by 0 bases and J by 0 bases. The part of the CDR3 DNA that was read is TGTGCCAGCAGTGATGCCCACTGGGGGTCTAGTCAAAAC. Translating it yields CASSDAHWGSSQN. Given in full, the CDR3 is CASSDAHWGSSQNTLYF.

This clone showed up just a few times. Mouse gene names and germline throughout. From the germline J gene comes the end of the CDR3, since the read stops 4 residues before it. This chain connects TRBV13-2 to TRBJ2-1; TRBD1 matches 10 bases. The CDR3 has 16 amino acids. Germline V CDR1 and CDR2: NNHNN, SYGAGS (reference sequence). After removal of 0 bases from V and 6 bases from J, the junction contained 6 bases not matched to a gene. The CDR3 bases that were read are TGTGCCAGCGGTGATGCAGCGGGGACAGGGGTTGCT. It is translated as CASGDAAGTGVA. The complete CDR3 reads CASGDAAGTGVAEQFF.

This clone has more than one count but fewer than ten. Gene names and germline refer to mouse. With the read ending 4 residues before the CDR3 end, the germline J gene is used to fill in that end. The rearrangement links TRBV1 to TRBJ2-5, with D unclear. Trimming cost V 3 bases and J 0 bases, with 7 bases left between them. The length of the CDR3 is 14 residues. The germline V gene encodes CDR1 NSQYPW and CDR2 LRSPGD (reference sequence). The CDR3 is CTCSASINQDTQYF. The sequenced part of the CDR3 DNA is TGCACCTGCAGTGCCTCTATTAACCAAGAC.

In the case of this clone: The germline and genes are mouse ones. Sequencing ends 4 residues short of the CDR3 end; the germline J gene provides the rest. The chain uses TRBV1 and TRBJ2-4; 7 positions match TRBD1. The CDR3 contains 15 residues. CDR1 and CDR2 (germline): NSQYPW, LRSPGD (reference sequence). CDR3 amino acids: CTCSADVGQKNTLYF. The covered CDR3 bases are TGCACCTGCAGTGCAGATGTGGGACAGAAAAAC.

On this clone itself: Genes and germline come from the mouse. The missing CDR3 end, 4 residues past where the read stops, is filled in from the germline J gene. V and J are TRBV13-1 and TRBJ1-4; D remains unclear. Germline V gene sequence: CDR1 NSHNY, CDR2 SYGAGN. V lost 3 bases and J 5 bases, leaving 5 bases between the germline ends. This CDR3 spans 12 amino acids. The CDR3 reads CASSAQNERLFF. CDR3 DNA, as far as it was read: TGTGCCAGCAGTGCCCAAAACGAA.

In the case of this clone: All gene names here are mouse names. Read data end 4 residues before the CDR3 end; the end is taken from the germline J gene. V and J are TRBV13-3 and TRBJ2-1; 8 bases match TRBD2. Losses at the gene ends were 0 bases for V and 3 bases for J; bases not matched to a gene: 5. CDR3 length: 16 residues. Germline V gene sequence: CDR1 NNHDY, CDR2 SYVADS. CDR3 amino acids: CASSDGGGPSYAEQFF. The CDR3 bases that were read are TGTGCCAGCAGTGATGGGGGGGGGCCCTCCTATGCT.